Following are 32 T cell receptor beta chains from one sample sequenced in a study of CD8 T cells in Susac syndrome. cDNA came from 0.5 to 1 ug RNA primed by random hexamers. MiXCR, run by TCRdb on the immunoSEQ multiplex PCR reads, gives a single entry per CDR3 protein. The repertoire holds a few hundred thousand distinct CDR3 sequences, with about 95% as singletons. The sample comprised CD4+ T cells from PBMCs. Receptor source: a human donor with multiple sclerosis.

In DNA, the CDR3 is TGCAGCGTTGAAGGAACAGGGGGCGCATGGTATGGCTACACCTTC. It translates to CSVEGTGGAWYGYTF. J is TRBJ1-2 and V is TRBV29-1; 9 bases are a match to TRBD1. From germline, CDR1 is SQVTM and CDR2 ANQGSEA. CDR3 length equals 15 residues. Trimming took 1 base from V and 5 from J; bases not matched to a gene: 8.

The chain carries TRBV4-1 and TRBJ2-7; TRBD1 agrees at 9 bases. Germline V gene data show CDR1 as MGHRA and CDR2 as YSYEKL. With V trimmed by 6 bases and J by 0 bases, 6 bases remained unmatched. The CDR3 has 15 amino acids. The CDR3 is CASSLDRGDSYEQYF. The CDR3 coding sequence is TGCGCCAGCAGTTTGGACAGGGGCGACTCCTACGAGCAGTACTTC.

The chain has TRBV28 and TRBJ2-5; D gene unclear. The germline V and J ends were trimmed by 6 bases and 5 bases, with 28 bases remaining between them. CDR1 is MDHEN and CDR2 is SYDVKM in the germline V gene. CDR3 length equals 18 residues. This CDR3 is CASRLSWVTDGTGETQYF. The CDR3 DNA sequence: TGTGCCAGCAGATTGAGTTGGGTGACCGACGGAACTGGGGAGACCCAGTACTTC.

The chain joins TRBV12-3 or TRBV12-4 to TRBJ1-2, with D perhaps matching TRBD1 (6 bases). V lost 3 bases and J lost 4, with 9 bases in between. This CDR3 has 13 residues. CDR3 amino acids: CASSLDSVYGYTF. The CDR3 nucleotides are TGTGCCAGCAGTTTGGACAGCGTCTATGGCTACACCTTC.

The CDR3 sequence: CASSVGLSDEQYF. CDR3 bases: TGTGCCAGCAGCGTAGGACTTAGCGACGAGCAGTACTTC. This sequence joins TRBV9 and TRBJ2-7; D may be TRBD2 (5 bases). The CDR3 consists of 13 residues. The ends were cut back, 0 bases at V and 5 bases at J, with 9 bases in the middle. Germline CDR1 SGDLS, CDR2 YYNGEE. The variable domain in full, completed from reference TRBV9 and TRBJ2-7, reads DSGVTQTPKHLITATGQRVTLRCSPRSGDLSVYWYQQSLDQGLQFLIQYYNGEERAKGNILERFSAQQFPDLHSELNLSSLELGDSALYFCASSVGLSDEQYFGPGTRLTVT.

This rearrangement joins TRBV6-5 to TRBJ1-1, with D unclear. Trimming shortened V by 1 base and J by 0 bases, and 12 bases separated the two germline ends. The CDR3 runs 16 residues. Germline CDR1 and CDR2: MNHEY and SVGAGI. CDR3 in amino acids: CASSYLGSGMNTEAFF. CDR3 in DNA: TGTGCCAGCAGTTACTTGGGATCGGGAATGAACACTGAAGCTTTCTTT.

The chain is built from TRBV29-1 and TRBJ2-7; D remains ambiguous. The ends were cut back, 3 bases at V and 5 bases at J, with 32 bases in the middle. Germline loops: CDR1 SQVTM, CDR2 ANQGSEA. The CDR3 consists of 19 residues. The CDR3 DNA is TGCAGCGTTGACTCTCGCCCGGCTGGCCCCCTTTCCTTACCGCACGAGCAGTACTTC. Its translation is CSVDSRPAGPLSLPHEQYF.

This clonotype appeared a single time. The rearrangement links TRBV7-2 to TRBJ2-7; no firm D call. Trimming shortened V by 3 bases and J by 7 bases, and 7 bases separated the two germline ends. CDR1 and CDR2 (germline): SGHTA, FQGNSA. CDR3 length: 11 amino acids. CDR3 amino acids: CASSFLREQYF. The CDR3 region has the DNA TGTGCCAGCAGCTTTCTAAGGGAGCAGTACTTC.

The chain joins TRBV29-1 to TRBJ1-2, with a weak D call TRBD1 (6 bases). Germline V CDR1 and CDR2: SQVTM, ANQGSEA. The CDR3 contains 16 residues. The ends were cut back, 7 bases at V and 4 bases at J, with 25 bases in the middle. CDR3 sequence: CSAETPGRDTLYGYTF. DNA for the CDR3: TGCAGCGCCGAGACCCCGGGCCGGGACACACTCTATGGCTACACCTTC.

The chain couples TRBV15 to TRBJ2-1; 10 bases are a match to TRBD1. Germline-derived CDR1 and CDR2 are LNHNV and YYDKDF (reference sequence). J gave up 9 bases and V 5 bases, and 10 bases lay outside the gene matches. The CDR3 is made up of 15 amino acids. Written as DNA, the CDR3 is TGTGCCACCAGCCAAGACAGGGGGCCTCTTGGTGAGCAGTTCTTC. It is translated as CATSQDRGPLGEQFF.

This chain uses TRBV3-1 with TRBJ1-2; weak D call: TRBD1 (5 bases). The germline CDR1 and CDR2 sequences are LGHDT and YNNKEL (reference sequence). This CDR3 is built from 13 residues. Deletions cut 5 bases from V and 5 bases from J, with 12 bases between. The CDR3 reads CASSSSRGYGYTF. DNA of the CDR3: TGTGCCAGCAGCTCCTCAAGGGGTTATGGCTACACCTTC.

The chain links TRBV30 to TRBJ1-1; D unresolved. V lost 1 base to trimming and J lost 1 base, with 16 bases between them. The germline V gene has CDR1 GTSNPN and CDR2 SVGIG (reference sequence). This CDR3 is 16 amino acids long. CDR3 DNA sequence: TGTGCCTGGAGTGCCTGGGGAGACACTAGGAACACTGAAGCTTTCTTT. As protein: CAWSAWGDTRNTEAFF.

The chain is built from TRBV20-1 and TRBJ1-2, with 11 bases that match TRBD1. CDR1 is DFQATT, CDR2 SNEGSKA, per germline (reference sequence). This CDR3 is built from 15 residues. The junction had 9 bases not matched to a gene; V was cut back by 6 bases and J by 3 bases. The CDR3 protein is CSAPGTGGRHYGYTF. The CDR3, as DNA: TGCAGTGCCCCAGGGACAGGGGGGAGGCACTATGGCTACACCTTC.

CDR3 residues: CASSIRDRVPGELFF. The CDR3 nucleotides are TGTGCCAGCAGCATCCGGGACAGGGTGCCCGGGGAGCTGTTTTTT. The V and J genes are TRBV5-4 and TRBJ2-2; 9 bases fit TRBD1. CDR1 and CDR2 (germline): SGHNT, YYREEE (reference sequence). The CDR3 is made up of 15 amino acids. V lost 4 bases to trimming and J lost 6 bases; unmatched junction nucleotides: 7.

The CDR3: CASKTNTNTEAFF. In DNA form, the CDR3 reads TGTGCCAGCAAGACAAATACGAACACTGAAGCTTTCTTT. The chain is built from TRBV25-1 and TRBJ1-1; D call uncertain. V was pared by 7 bases and J by 1 base, with 10 bases between. The germline gives CDR1 MGHDK, CDR2 SYGVNS. The CDR3 runs 13 residues. Full variable domain (outside the CDR3, taken from reference TRBV25-1 and TRBJ1-1): EADIYQTPRYLVIGTGKKITLECSQTMGHDKMYWYQQDPGMELHLIHYSYGVNSTEKGDLSSESTVSRIRTEHFPLTLESARPSHTSQYLCASKTNTNTEAFFGQGTRLTVV.

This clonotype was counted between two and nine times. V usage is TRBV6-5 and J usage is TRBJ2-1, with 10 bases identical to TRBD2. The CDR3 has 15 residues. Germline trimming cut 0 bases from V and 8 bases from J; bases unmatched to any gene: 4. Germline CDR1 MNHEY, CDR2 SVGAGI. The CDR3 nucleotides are TGTGCCAGCAGTTACTCAGCGGGAGGGAGGTATGAGCAGTTCTTC. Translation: CASSYSAGGRYEQFF.

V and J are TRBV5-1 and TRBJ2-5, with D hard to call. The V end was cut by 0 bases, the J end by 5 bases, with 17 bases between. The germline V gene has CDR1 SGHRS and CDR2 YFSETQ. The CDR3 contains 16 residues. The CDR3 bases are TGCGCCAGCAGCTTGGCACCGCCTAGTAGTGGGGAGACCCAGTACTTC. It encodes CASSLAPPSSGETQYF. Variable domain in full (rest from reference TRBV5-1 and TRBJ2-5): KAGVTQTPRYLIKTRGQQVTLSCSPISGHRSVSWYQQTPGQGLQFLFEYFSETQRNKGNFPGRFSGRQFSNSRSEMNVSTLELGDSALYLCASSLAPPSSGETQYFGPGTRLLVL.

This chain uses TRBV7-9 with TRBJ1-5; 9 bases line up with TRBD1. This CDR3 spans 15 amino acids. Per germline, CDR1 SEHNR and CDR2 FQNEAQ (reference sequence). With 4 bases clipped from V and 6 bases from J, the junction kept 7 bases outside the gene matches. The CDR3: CASSSGTGRGQPQHF. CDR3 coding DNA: TGTGCCAGCAGCTCCGGGACAGGGAGAGGTCAGCCCCAGCATTTT. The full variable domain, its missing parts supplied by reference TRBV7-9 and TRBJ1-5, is DTGVSQNPRHKITKRGQNVTFRCDPISEHNRLYWYRQTLGQGPEFLTYFQNEAQLEKSRLLSDRFSAERPKGSFSTLEIQRTEQGDSAMYLCASSSGTGRGQPQHFGDGTRLSIL.

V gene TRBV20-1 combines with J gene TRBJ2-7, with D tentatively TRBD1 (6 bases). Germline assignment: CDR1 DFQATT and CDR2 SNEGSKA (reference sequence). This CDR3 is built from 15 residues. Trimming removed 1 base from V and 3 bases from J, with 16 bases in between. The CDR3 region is CSARVGGSRGYEQYF. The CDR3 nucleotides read TGCAGTGCTAGAGTAGGGGGTTCTAGGGGCTACGAGCAGTACTTC.

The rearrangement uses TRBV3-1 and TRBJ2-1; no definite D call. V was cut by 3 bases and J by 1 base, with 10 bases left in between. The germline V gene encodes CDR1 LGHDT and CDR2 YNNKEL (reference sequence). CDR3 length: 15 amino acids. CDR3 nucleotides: TGTGCCAGCAGCCACACCCAAGGATCCTACAATGAGCAGTTCTTC. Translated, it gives CASSHTQGSYNEQFF.

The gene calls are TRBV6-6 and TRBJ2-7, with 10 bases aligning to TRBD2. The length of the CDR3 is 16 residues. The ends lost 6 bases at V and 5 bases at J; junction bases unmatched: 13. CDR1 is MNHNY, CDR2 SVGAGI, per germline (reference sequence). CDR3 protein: CASSRSGRADVNEQYF. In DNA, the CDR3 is TGTGCCAGCAGCCGGAGCGGGAGGGCCGATGTCAACGAGCAGTACTTC.

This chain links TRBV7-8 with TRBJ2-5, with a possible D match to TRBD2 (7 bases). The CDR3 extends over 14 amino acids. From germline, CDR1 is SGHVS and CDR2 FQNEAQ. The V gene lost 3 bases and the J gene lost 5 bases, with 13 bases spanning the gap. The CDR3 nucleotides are TGTGCCAGCAGCTTGTCTGGGAGGGGGGAGACCCAGTACTTC. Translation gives CASSLSGRGETQYF.

CDR3 protein: CASSQDEGRAGGKNIQYF. In nucleotides, the CDR3 is TGCGCCAGCAGCCAAGATGAGGGTCGAGCGGGGGGGAAAAACATTCAGTACTTC. V gene TRBV4-1 combines with J gene TRBJ2-4; 10 bases are shared with TRBD2. The CDR3 sequence is 18 residues long. J lost 4 bases, V lost 0 bases, and 9 bases had no gene match. The germline gives CDR1 MGHRA, CDR2 YSYEKL.

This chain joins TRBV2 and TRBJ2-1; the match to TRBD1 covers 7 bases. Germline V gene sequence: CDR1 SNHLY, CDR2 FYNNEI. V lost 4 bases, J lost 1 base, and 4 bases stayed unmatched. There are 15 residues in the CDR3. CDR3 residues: CASSARQGSYNEQFF. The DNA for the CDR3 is TGTGCCAGCAGTGCTCGACAGGGTTCCTACAATGAGCAGTTCTTC.

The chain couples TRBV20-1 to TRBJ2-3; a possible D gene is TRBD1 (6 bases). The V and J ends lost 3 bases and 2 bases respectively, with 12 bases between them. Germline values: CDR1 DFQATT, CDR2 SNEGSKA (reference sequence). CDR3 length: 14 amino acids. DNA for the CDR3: TGCAGTGCTAGTCCGGACAGTGCCACAGATACGCAGTATTTT. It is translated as CSASPDSATDTQYF.

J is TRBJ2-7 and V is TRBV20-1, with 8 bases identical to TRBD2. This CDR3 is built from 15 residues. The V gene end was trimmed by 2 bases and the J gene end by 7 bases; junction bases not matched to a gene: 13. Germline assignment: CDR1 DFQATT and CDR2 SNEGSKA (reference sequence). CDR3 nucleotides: TGCAGTGCTAGACCCCGGGGGATAGCGGGATTGGAGCAGTACTTC. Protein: CSARPRGIAGLEQYF.

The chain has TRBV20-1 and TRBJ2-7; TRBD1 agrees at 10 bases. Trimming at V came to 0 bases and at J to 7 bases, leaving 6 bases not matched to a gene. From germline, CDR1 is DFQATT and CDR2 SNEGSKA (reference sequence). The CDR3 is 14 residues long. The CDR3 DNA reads TGCAGTGCTAGAGATAGGACAGGGGGAAGGGAGCAGTACTTC. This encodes CSARDRTGGREQYF.

This chain's CDR3 is CASGRSGSGSSTDTQYF. DNA for the CDR3: TGTGCCAGCGGCAGATCTGGGAGCGGGAGTAGCACAGATACGCAGTATTTT. The J gene is TRBJ2-3, the V gene TRBV9; 8 bases are shared with TRBD2. V shed 7 bases and J 0 bases; nucleotides not matched to a gene: 13. The CDR3 runs 17 residues. Germline loops: CDR1 SGDLS, CDR2 YYNGEE.

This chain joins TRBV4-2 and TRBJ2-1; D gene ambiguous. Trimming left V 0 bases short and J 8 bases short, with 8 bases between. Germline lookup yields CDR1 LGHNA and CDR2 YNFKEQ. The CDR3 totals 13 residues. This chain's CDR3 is CASSQEVRDEQFF. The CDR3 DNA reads TGTGCCAGCAGCCAAGAGGTTCGGGATGAGCAGTTCTTC.

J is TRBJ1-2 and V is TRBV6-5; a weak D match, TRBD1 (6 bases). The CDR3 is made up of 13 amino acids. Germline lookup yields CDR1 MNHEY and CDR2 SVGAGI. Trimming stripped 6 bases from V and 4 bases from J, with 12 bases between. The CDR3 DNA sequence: TGTGCCAGCAGGCGAAACAGGGTCTATGGCTACACCTTC. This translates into CASRRNRVYGYTF.

The CDR3 is CSATSGGQETQYF. CDR3 bases: TGCAGTGCTACGTCCGGGGGGCAAGAGACCCAGTACTTC. V gene TRBV20-1 combines with J gene TRBJ2-5, with 7 positions matching TRBD2. The ends lost 4 bases at V and 2 bases at J; junction bases unmatched: 4. Germline V gene data show CDR1 as DFQATT and CDR2 as SNEGSKA (reference sequence). The CDR3 sequence is 13 residues long.

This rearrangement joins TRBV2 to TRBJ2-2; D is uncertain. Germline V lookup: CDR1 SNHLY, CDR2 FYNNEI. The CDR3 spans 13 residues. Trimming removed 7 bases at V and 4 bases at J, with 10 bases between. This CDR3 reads CASILVGTGELFF. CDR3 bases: TGTGCCAGCATCCTCGTCGGCACCGGGGAGCTGTTTTTT.